This is a list of T cell receptor beta chains from one sample in a study of blood T cell repertoires in COVID-19. The data were produced by immunoSEQ multiplex PCR, yet TCRdb's version contains in-frame clones alone and is incomplete. The sample shows 110,000 or so clones, about nine tenths of them seen only once. The material sequenced was peripheral blood. These receptors originate from a human donor in a cohort sampled during active COVID-19. Each CDR3 is given with its conserved first and last residue. A D gene is named only where the DNA matches it firmly. Clone sizes are given selectively: once, few, many, or a class where the clone is expanded.

CASSLAGTSDTQYF	TGTGCCAGCAGCCTGGCGGGAACTTCAGATACGCAGTATTTT	TRBJ2-3	.	.	TRBV3-1/TRBV3-2
CASGTGYNSPLHF	TGTGCCAGCGGGACAGGGTATAATTCACCCCTCCACTTT	TRBJ1-6	TRBD1	few	TRBV2
CASSSTPGQGYQPQHF	TGCGCCAGCAGCTCGACCCCGGGACAGGGTTATCAGCCCCAGCATTTT	TRBJ1-5	TRBD1	.	TRBV5-1
CAAKDPGPQHF	TGTGCCGCCAAAGACCCGGGGCCCCAGCATTTT	TRBJ1-5	.	.	TRBV6-5
CASSPGGAVSNEQFF	TGTGCCAGCAGCCCCGGAGGAGCAGTTTCCAATGAGCAGTTCTTC	TRBJ2-1	.	.	TRBV7-3
CASSIRAGGLDYEQYF	TGTGCCAGTAGTATTAGGGCGGGGGGGCTGGACTACGAGCAGTACTTC	TRBJ2-7	TRBD2	.	TRBV19
CSVEGNENQYF	TGCAGCGTTGAAGGTAATGAGAACCAGTACTTC	TRBJ2-7	.	.	TRBV29-1
CASSGTSSPQETQYF	TGTGCCAGCAGCGGGACTAGCAGCCCCCAAGAGACCCAGTACTTC	TRBJ2-5	TRBD2	.	TRBV6-6
CASSWVGFGSYNEQFF	TGTGCCAGCAGCTGGGTCGGGTTTGGGTCCTACAATGAGCAGTTCTTC	TRBJ2-1	.	.	TRBV5-4
CAWTTLAGTIYGYTF	TGTGCCTGGACAACACTTGCCGGGACAATTTATGGCTACACCTTC	TRBJ1-2	.	.	TRBV30
CASSPLAGASSYGYTF	TGTGCCAGCAGCCCCCTTGCAGGGGCCAGCTCGTATGGCTACACCTTC	TRBJ1-2	.	once	TRBV5-4
CASSLASGNMNTEAFF	TGCGCCAGCAGCTTGGCCTCAGGGAACATGAACACTGAAGCTTTCTTT	TRBJ1-1	.	few	TRBV5-1
CASSFGGTTNEKLFF	TGTGCCAGCAGTTTCGGGGGTACCACTAATGAAAAACTGTTTTTT	TRBJ1-4	.	once	TRBV2
CASRGEWDRGLQETQYF	TGTGCCAGCAGGGGAGAGTGGGACAGGGGACTACAAGAGACCCAGTACTTC	TRBJ2-5	TRBD1	.	TRBV3-1/TRBV3-2
CASSTPQGASSYEQYF	TGTGCCAGTAGTACTCCACAGGGGGCAAGCTCCTACGAGCAGTACTTC	TRBJ2-7	TRBD1	once	TRBV19
CASSQTGTAGNTIYF	TGTGCCAGCAGCCAAACTGGGACAGCTGGAAACACCATATATTTT	TRBJ1-3	TRBD1	.	TRBV3-1/TRBV3-2
CASSLAGSNYGYTF	TGTGCCAGCAGCTTGGCAGGGTCTAACTATGGCTACACCTTC	TRBJ1-2	.	.	TRBV5-6